This T cell receptor beta chain is drawn from a study of technical replicates of blood from several donors. The CDR3 is 16 amino acids. Looked up from germline, CDR1 is SGHKS and CDR2 is YYEKEE (reference sequence). V was clipped by 0 bases and J by 5 bases, with 16 bases between them. Method: immunoSEQ multiplex PCR; TCRdb's copy keeps in-frame clones and lacks some. The profile shows under 95,000 clones, roughly 98% of them singletons. The sample comprised T cells isolated from PBMCs. The chain combines TRBV5-5 with TRBJ2-3; possible D gene TRBD1, 7 bases. The sequence was collected from a human donor in good health. The CDR3 here is CASSLAEGAHRDTQYF. The CDR3 nucleotides read TGTGCCAGCAGCTTGGCGGAGGGGGCGCATCGAGATACGCAGTATTTT.